This T cell receptor (beta chain) was documented in a study of cytomegalovirus exposure and HLA in healthy donors. As concerns this clone: The target antigen is unknown.

The PCR used 60 Vbeta and 13 Jbeta primers. Method: immunoSEQ multiplex PCR; TCRdb's copy keeps in-frame clones and lacks some. The profile shows 200,000 or so clones, more than 75% of them singletons. After removal of 2 bases from V and 2 bases from J, the junction contained 12 bases not matched to a gene. CDR1 and CDR2 (germline): MDHEN, SYDVKM. The CDR3 runs to 17 residues. Findings and caveats of the study: In a later analysis, V- and J-gene trimming of beta chains associated with a DCLRE1C missense variant, replicated independently.

The V gene is TRBV28, the J gene TRBJ2-7; 7 bases agree with TRBD1. Sequencing was performed on PBMCs. This TCR derives from a woman between 50 and 59 years old in good health and CMV-seropositive. The DNA of the CDR3 is TGTGCCAGCAGTTTAGGGGATTTAAAGGGACAGACCTACGAGCAGTACTTC. Protein product: CASSLGDLKGQTYEQYF.